This T cell receptor (beta chain) was identified during a study of CD8+ T cells in alopecia areata. Study results and limitations: Clonality was higher in lesional than normal scalp, especially in alopecia totalis/universalis.

Germline CDR1 reads MNHNY; CDR2 reads SVGAGI (reference sequence). V shed 9 bases, J shed 4 bases, and the junction held 4 bases outside the gene matches. The CDR3 spans 12 residues. Extracted RNA was reverse transcribed into cDNA, the sequencing template. Measured with immunoSEQ multiplex PCR; TCRdb has only the in-frame clones, and not every one. Of about 200,000 clones listed, roughly two fifths were seen once; the top ten hold 0.48%. Treatment reported: oral pan-JAK inhibitor, 5-10 mg twice daily. Punch biopsies of lesional scalp, plus peripheral blood, were taken from alopecia areata patients. Researchers picked out CD4+ and CD8+ T cells from PBMCs by sorting. This clone showed up just once. Its antigen is still unknown.

J is TRBJ2-3 and V is TRBV6-6; 7 bases map to TRBD1. The source material was CD4+ T cells sorted from blood, sampled at approximately week 30, from a patient treated with tofacitinib. This TCR derives from a human donor with alopecia areata. The chain's CDR3 is CASTQGADTQYF. The DNA of the CDR3 is TGTGCCAGTACTCAGGGGGCAGATACGCAGTATTTT.